This T cell receptor (beta chain) was captured in a study of OX40 agonist ivuxolimab in advanced cancers. About the research overall: Patients were infused with ivuxolimab every 2 weeks at 0.01 to 10 mg/kg.

As regards this clone: Its antigen is as yet unknown.

Some clones are missing from TCRdb's copy, which holds only in-frame ones; the method was immunoSEQ multiplex PCR. Of some 130,000 clones listed, approximately 94% are singletons. V trimming: 4 bases; J trimming: 4 bases; junction bases outside the gene matches: 7. The length of the CDR3 is 15 residues. Germline CDR1 and CDR2: MNHEY and SVGAGI. Study-level findings and limits: In the 0.1 to 3.0 mg/kg range, CD4+ and CD8+ blood T cells had expanded clonally by week 6.

The receptor's source is an adult with an advanced solid tumor such as melanoma, head and neck, liver or kidney cancer. The V call is TRBV6-5, the J call TRBJ2-7, with 10 bases identical to TRBD2. The sample here was CD4+ or CD8+ T cells sorted from blood, taken in a trial of the OX40 agonist ivuxolimab. CDR3 loop: CASSLNSGRMYEQYF. As DNA, the CDR3 is TGTGCCAGCAGTTTAAATAGCGGGAGGATGTACGAGCAGTACTTC.